The 4 T cell receptor beta chains below all came from one sample that was sequenced in a study of lymphopenia after photon versus proton radiotherapy. The method was immunoSEQ multiplex PCR; TCRdb's version includes in-frame clones alone and lacks a portion of them. Here the sample spans around 24,000 clones, about four fifths being singletons. The input for sequencing was peripheral blood, taken from a patient treated with photon-based radiotherapy. The receptors originated from a woman aged 50 to 60 with pancreatic cancer.

This clone came up a few times. The chain links TRBV25-1 to TRBJ1-1, with D maybe TRBD1 (5 bases). The germline CDR1 and CDR2 sequences are MGHDK and SYGVNS. The CDR3 runs 14 residues. Deletions cut 1 base from V and 4 bases from J, with 10 bases between. CDR3 residues: CASSEWFGGTEAFF. In DNA, the CDR3 is TGTGCCAGCAGTGAATGGTTCGGGGGCACTGAAGCTTTCTTT.

V usage is TRBV9 and J usage is TRBJ2-7, with 8 nucleotides matching TRBD2. V trimming: 4 bases; J trimming: 0 bases; junction bases outside the gene matches: 15. This CDR3 region has 18 residues. Per the germline V gene, CDR1 is SGDLS and CDR2 is YYNGEE. The CDR3 sequence: CASSPPGTSGPSSYEQYF. CDR3 nucleotide sequence: TGTGCCAGCAGCCCCCCCGGAACTAGCGGTCCTAGCTCCTACGAGCAGTACTTC.

The chain uses TRBV5-4 and TRBJ1-2; D unresolved. V lost 0 bases and J 0 bases, leaving 12 bases between the germline ends. This CDR3 comprises 16 residues. The V gene's germline CDR1 is SGHNT and CDR2 YYREEE (reference sequence). The CDR3 bases are TGTGCCAGCAGCTTGGGGCATACCCTTACTAACTATGGCTACACCTTC. Amino acid sequence: CASSLGHTLTNYGYTF.

The J gene is TRBJ1-1, the V gene TRBV29-1; D is unresolved. V was pared by 0 bases and J by 1 base, with 9 bases between. Germline CDR1 is SQVTM and CDR2 is ANQGSEA. This CDR3 spans 14 amino acids. The CDR3 nucleotides read TGCAGCGTTGAAGATACTATAGGGAACACTGAAGCTTTCTTT. Its translation is CSVEDTIGNTEAFF. The full variable domain, rest sourced from reference TRBV29-1 and TRBJ1-1, is SAVISQKPSRDICQRGTSLTIQCQVDSQVTMMFWYRQQPGQSLTLIATANQGSEATYESGFVIDKFPISRPNLTFSTLTVSNMSPEDSSIYLCSVEDTIGNTEAFFGQGTRLTVV.